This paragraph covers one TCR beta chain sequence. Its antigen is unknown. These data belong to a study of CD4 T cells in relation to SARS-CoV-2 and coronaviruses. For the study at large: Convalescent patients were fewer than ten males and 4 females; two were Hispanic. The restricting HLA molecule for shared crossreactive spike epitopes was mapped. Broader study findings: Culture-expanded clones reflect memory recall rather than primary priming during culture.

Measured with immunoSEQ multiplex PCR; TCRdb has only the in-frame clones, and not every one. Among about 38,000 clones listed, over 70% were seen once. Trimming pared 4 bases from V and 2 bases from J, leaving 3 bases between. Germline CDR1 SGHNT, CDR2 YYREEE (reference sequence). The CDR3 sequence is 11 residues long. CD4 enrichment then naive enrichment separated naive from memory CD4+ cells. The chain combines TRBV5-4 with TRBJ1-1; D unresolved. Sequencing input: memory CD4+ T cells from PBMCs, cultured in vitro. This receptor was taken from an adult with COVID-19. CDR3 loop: CASSLNTEAFF. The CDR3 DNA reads TGTGCCAGCAGCCTTAACACTGAAGCTTTCTTT.